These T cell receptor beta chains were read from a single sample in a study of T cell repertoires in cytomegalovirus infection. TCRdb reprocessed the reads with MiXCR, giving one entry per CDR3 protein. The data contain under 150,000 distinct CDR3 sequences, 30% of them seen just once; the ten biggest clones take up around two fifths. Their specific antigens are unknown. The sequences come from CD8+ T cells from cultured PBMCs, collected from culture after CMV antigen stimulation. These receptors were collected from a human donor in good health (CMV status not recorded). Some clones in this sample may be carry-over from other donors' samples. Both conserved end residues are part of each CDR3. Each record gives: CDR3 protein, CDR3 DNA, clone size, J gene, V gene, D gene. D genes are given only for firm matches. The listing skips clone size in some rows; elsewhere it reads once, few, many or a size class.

CDR3 protein: CASSLPGTGISAEKLFF; CDR3 DNA: TGTGCCAGCAGCTTACCCGGGACAGGAATCTCGGCTGAAAAACTGTTTTTT; clone size: once; J gene: TRBJ1-4; V gene: TRBV7-4; D gene: TRBD1
CDR3 protein: CASSSSGTQETQYF; CDR3 DNA: TGTGCCAGCAGTTCTAGCGGGACTCAAGAGACCCAGTACTTC; clone size: -; J gene: TRBJ2-5; V gene: TRBV6-5; D gene: TRBD2
CDR3 protein: CASSERQVFSNQPQHF; CDR3 DNA: TGTGCCAGCAGTGAAAGACAGGTCTTTAGCAATCAGCCCCAGCATTTT; clone size: once; J gene: TRBJ1-5; V gene: TRBV6-1; D gene: -
CDR3 protein: CASSGADRVGTHQPQHF; CDR3 DNA: TGTGCCAGCAGCGGCGCGGACAGGGTAGGGACTCATCAGCCCCAGCATTTT; clone size: many; J gene: TRBJ1-5; V gene: TRBV6-1; D gene: TRBD1
CDR3 protein: CASSGKRGGSFNEQFF; CDR3 DNA: TGTGCCAGCAGTGGGAAGCGGGGGGGCAGTTTCAATGAGCAGTTCTTC; clone size: -; J gene: TRBJ2-1; V gene: TRBV2; D gene: TRBD2
CDR3 protein: CASSPRGSGGASSPHEQFF; CDR3 DNA: TGTGCCAGCAGCCCGAGGGGCAGCGGGGGGGCCTCATCTCCCCATGAGCAGTTCTTC; clone size: many; J gene: TRBJ2-1; V gene: TRBV7-8; D gene: TRBD2
CDR3 protein: CASSLGRAGGWTDTQYF; CDR3 DNA: TGTGCCAGCAGCTTAGGTCGGGCGGGGGGGTGGACAGATACGCAGTATTTT; clone size: many; J gene: TRBJ2-3; V gene: TRBV7-8; D gene: TRBD2
CDR3 protein: CASSVTGEYNEQFF; CDR3 DNA: TGTGCCAGCAGCGTAACGGGGGAGTACAATGAGCAGTTCTTC; clone size: -; J gene: TRBJ2-1; V gene: TRBV9; D gene: -
CDR3 protein: CASSEGFLPPVDTQYF; CDR3 DNA: TGTGCCAGCAGTGAGGGGTTTCTACCCCCGGTGGATACGCAGTATTTT; clone size: -; J gene: TRBJ2-3; V gene: TRBV2; D gene: -
CDR3 protein: CASSSTLTFSNQPQHF; CDR3 DNA: TGTGCCAGCAGTTCGACCTTGACATTTAGCAATCAGCCCCAGCATTTT; clone size: -; J gene: TRBJ1-5; V gene: TRBV12-3/TRBV12-4; D gene: -
CDR3 protein: CASSLSGGGPPEYNQPQHF; CDR3 DNA: TGTGCCAGCAGCTTGTCCGGGGGGGGCCCGCCAGAGTACAATCAGCCCCAGCATTTT; clone size: few; J gene: TRBJ1-5; V gene: TRBV7-2; D gene: -
CDR3 protein: CASSPDGPIRYTF; CDR3 DNA: TGTGCCAGCAGCCCTGATGGACCTATCCGCTACACCTTC; clone size: -; J gene: TRBJ1-2; V gene: TRBV7-8; D gene: -
CDR3 protein: CASSIWTVRDKAFF; CDR3 DNA: TGTGCCAGCAGCATTTGGACAGTGAGAGATAAAGCTTTCTTT; clone size: many; J gene: TRBJ1-1; V gene: TRBV7-2; D gene: -
CDR3 protein: CASSLVRTGADRGHNEQFF; CDR3 DNA: TGCGCCAGCAGCTTGGTCAGGACAGGGGCCGACAGAGGCCACAATGAGCAGTTCTTC; clone size: few; J gene: TRBJ2-1; V gene: TRBV5-1; D gene: TRBD1
CDR3 protein: CASGERGRNYGYTF; CDR3 DNA: TGTGCCAGTGGTGAGCGGGGACGTAACTATGGCTACACCTTC; clone size: many; J gene: TRBJ1-2; V gene: TRBV19; D gene: -
CDR3 protein: CASSQGLNSYEQYF; CDR3 DNA: TGTGCCAGCAGCCAAGGCCTTAACTCCTACGAGCAGTACTTC; clone size: -; J gene: TRBJ2-7; V gene: TRBV3-1; D gene: -
CDR3 protein: CASSIGWGTGVYEQYF; CDR3 DNA: TGTGCCAGTAGTATTGGGTGGGGGACAGGGGTGTACGAGCAGTACTTC; clone size: -; J gene: TRBJ2-7; V gene: TRBV19; D gene: TRBD1
CDR3 protein: CSARDPTEWNQPQHF; CDR3 DNA: TGCAGTGCTAGAGATCCTACAGAGTGGAATCAGCCCCAGCATTTT; clone size: -; J gene: TRBJ1-5; V gene: TRBV20-1; D gene: -
CDR3 protein: CASNLAGGQNEQFF; CDR3 DNA: TGCGCCAGCAACCTAGCGGGGGGGCAGAATGAGCAGTTCTTC; clone size: few; J gene: TRBJ2-1; V gene: TRBV4-1; D gene: TRBD2
CDR3 protein: CASSQDLFQPQHF; CDR3 DNA: TGCGCCAGCAGCCAAGATCTTTTTCAGCCCCAGCATTTT; clone size: many; J gene: TRBJ1-5; V gene: TRBV4-1; D gene: -
CDR3 protein: CASSPRGAGGELFF; CDR3 DNA: TGTGCCAGCAGCCCAAGGGGGGCGGGCGGGGAGCTGTTTTTT; clone size: few; J gene: TRBJ2-2; V gene: TRBV7-6; D gene: -
CDR3 protein: CASSYSPGQPDEKLFF; CDR3 DNA: TGTGCCAGCAGTTACTCCCCGGGACAACCGGATGAAAAACTGTTTTTT; clone size: few; J gene: TRBJ1-4; V gene: TRBV6-5; D gene: -
CDR3 protein: CSARDRGGGDYNQPQHF; CDR3 DNA: TGCAGTGCTAGAGATAGGGGGGGCGGGGACTACAATCAGCCCCAGCATTTT; clone size: -; J gene: TRBJ1-5; V gene: TRBV20-1; D gene: -
CDR3 protein: CASSLARGSQETQYF; CDR3 DNA: TGTGCCAGCAGCTTAGCGCGGGGGTCCCAAGAGACCCAGTACTTC; clone size: -; J gene: TRBJ2-5; V gene: TRBV7-8; D gene: TRBD2
CDR3 protein: CASSYRGSWDTEAFF; CDR3 DNA: TGTGCCAGCAGTTACAGGGGGAGTTGGGACACTGAAGCTTTCTTT; clone size: -; J gene: TRBJ1-1; V gene: TRBV6-5; D gene: -